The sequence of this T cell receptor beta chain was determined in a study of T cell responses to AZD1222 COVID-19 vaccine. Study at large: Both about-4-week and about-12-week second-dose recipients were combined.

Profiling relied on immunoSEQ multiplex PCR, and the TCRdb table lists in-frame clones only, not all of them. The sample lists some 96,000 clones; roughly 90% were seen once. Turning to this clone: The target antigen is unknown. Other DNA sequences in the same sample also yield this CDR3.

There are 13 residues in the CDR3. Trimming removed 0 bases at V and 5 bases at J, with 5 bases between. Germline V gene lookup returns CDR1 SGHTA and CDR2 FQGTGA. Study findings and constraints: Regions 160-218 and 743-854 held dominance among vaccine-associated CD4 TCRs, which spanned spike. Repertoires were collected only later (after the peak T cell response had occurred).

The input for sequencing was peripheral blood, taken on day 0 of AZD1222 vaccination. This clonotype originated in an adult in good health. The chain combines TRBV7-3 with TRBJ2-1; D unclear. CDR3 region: CASSLTLDNEQFF. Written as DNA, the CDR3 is TGTGCCAGCAGCTTAACACTGGACAATGAGCAGTTCTTC.